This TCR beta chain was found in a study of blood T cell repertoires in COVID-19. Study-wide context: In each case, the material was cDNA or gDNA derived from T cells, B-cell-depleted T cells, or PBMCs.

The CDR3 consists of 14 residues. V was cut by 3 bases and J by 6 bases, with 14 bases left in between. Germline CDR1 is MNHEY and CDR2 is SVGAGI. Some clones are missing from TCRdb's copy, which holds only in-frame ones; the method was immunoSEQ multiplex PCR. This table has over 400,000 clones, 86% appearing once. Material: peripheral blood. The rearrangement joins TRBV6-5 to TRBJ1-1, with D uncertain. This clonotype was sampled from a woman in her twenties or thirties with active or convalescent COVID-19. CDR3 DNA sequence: TGTGCCAGCAGTTATTTAGTGAGCGGGGCTGAAGCTTTCTTT. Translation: CASSYLVSGAEAFF.